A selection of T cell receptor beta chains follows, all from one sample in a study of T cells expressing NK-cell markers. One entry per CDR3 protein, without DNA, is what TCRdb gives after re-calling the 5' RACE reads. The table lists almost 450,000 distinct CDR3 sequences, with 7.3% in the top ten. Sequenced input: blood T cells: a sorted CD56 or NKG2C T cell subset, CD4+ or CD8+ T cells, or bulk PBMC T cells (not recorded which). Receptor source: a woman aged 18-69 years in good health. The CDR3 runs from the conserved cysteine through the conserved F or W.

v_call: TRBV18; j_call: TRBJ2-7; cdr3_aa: CASSPRLAGSYEQYF
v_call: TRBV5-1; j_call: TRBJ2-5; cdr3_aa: CASQAGGLQETQYF
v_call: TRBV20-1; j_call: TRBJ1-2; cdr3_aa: CSARGAANYGYTF
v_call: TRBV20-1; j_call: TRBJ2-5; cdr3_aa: CSAISSGGGYQETQYF
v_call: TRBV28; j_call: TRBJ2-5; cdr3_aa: CASSTTSGASNF
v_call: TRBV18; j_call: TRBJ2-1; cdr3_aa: CASSPFSGDNEQFF
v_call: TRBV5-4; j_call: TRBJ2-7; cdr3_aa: CASSWGPEQYF
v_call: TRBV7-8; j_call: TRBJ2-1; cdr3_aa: CASSPRLHRSQNEQFF
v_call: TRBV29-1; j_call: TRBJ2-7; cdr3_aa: CSVWESHEQYF
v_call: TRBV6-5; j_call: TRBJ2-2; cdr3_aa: CASSFRASPNTGELFF
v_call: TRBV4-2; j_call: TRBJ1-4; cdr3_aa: CASSYSGTGTNEKLFF
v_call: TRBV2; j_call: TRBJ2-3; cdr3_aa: CASMAPAGDTDTQYF
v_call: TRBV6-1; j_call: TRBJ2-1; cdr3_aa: CASSEFGTGLYNEQFF
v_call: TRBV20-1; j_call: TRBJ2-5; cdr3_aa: CSKGRLETQYF
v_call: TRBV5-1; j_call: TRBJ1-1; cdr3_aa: CASSLGMDRNTEAFF
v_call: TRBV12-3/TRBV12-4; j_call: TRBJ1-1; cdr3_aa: CASRRRQGVTEAFF
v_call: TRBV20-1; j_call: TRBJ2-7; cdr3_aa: CSAMGLAIEQYF
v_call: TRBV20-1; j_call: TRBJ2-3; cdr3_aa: CSARQGEADTQYF
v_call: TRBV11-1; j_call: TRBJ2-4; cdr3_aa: CASSWDTTGNGKNIQYF
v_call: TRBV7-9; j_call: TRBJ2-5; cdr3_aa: CASSPHRGEETQYF
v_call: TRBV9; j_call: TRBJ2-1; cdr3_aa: CASSVAGAASSYNEQFF
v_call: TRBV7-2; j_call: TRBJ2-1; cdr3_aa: CASSLTSGEYNEQFF
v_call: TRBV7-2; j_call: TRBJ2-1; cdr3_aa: CASSLAMGFLESSSYNEQFF
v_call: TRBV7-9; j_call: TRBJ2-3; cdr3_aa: CASSLQERDTQYF
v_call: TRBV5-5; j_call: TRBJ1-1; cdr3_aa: CASSGSGGRTEAFF
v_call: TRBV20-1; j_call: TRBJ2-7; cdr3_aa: CSARTSGRAYEQYF
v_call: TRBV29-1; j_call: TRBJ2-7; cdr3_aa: CSVMLAGWPYEQYF
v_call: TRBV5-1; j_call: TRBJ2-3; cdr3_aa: CASSFRTGDRDTQYF
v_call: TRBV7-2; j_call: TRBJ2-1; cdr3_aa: CASSLAGTSGYNEQFF
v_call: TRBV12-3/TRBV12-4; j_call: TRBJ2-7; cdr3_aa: CASSLRGIGAQYF
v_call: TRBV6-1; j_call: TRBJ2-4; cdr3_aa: CASRTALAKNIQYF
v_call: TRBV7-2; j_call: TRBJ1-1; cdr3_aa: CASSLAGLTRTEAFF
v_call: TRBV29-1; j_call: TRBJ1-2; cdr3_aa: CSVEPGQGASGYTF
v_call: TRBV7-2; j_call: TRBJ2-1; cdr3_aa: CASSLGGPGLMFF
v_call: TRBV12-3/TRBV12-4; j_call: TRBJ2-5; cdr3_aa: CASSPLRGQETQYF
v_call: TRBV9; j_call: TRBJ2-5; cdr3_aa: CASSALPQETQYF
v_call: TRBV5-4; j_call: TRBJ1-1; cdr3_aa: CASSLAWTGEKYRDTEAFF
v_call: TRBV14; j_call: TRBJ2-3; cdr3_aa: CASSQVEDRADTQYF
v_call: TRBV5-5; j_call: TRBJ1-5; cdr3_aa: CASSLGETGAHRQPQHF
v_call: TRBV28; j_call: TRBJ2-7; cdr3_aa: CASSLRGAVSPYEQYF